This T cell receptor (beta chain) was profiled in a study of blood T cell repertoires in COVID-19. Study-level background: Samples taken during acute and convalescent COVID-19 were collected in the United States, Italy and Spain.

Original processing methods: Quantification of nucleated cells was approximated via reference gene primer amplification. TCRdb keeps only in-frame clones here, not all; method: immunoSEQ multiplex PCR. V, J and clone size are taken as reported in that table, and D and trimming were inferred from the DNA itself. Seen here are some 330,000 clones, roughly 90% observed once, and the top ten hold 15% to 20%. The CDR3 sequence is 18 residues long. Participants were placed into cohorts based on the clinical history they reported. The origin of this receptor is a woman in her thirties who had recovered from COVID-19. The sequenced material came from PBMCs or T cells enriched from blood (not recorded which). The gene calls are TRBV21-1 and TRBJ2-7; no check of the table's D call, TRBD2, against the DNA was made. TRBV21-1 is given as a pseudogene. The CDR3 sequence is CASSKVYIPWRWAYEQYF. The CDR3, as DNA: TGTGCCAGCAGCAAAGTTTATATTCCTTGGAGATGGGCCTACGAGCAGTACTTC.